This is a list of T cell receptor beta chains from one sample in a study of memory CD4+ T cells and cytomegalovirus serostatus. Clones were read by immunoSEQ multiplex PCR, and TCRdb kept only the in-frame ones, dropping some. This table has just under 95,000 clones, over 70% appearing once. The material sequenced was memory CD4+ T cells from blood. These receptors were collected from an adult in good health and CMV-seropositive. Both conserved end residues are part of each CDR3. The order of the fields is CDR3 protein, J gene, V gene.

CASSRGTSGSDEQFF,TRBJ2-1,TRBV5-1
CASSELAGKGEQFF,TRBJ2-1,TRBV19
CASSFLGGHYYNEQFF,TRBJ2-1,TRBV27
CATRQENEQFF,TRBJ2-1,TRBV10-3
CASSYSMAWTQYF,TRBJ2-5,TRBV6-5
CASSPRQGRDEKLFF,TRBJ1-4,TRBV18
CASSETLDTQYF,TRBJ2-5,TRBV28
CASREGEAGANVLTF,TRBJ2-6,TRBV6-1
CASSLVRAALSGDNEQFF,TRBJ2-1,TRBV7-2
CASSPQGGRYEQYF,TRBJ2-7,TRBV18
CASSLVAGGHTGELFF,TRBJ2-2,TRBV5-1
CASSSRTGGQETQYF,TRBJ2-5,TRBV9
CASSSRGGHNEQFF,TRBJ2-1,TRBV7-2
CASSQVIQNTEAFF,TRBJ1-1,TRBV4-3
CASSSETSGRTDEQYF,TRBJ2-7,TRBV11-2
CAWNKGAEEAQYF,TRBJ2-5,TRBV30
CASRLTVADYNEQFF,TRBJ2-1,TRBV7-2
CASTDSGANVLTF,TRBJ2-6,TRBV7-7
CASSPRWTGGNYGYTF,TRBJ1-2,TRBV7-2
CAISDPTGAGELFF,TRBJ2-2,TRBV10-3
CASSANYGYTF,TRBJ1-2,TRBV9
CASSTGRGNTEAFF,TRBJ1-1,TRBV6-5
CASSKARAEDSNQPQHF,TRBJ1-5,TRBV21-1
CASSLWSNQPQHF,TRBJ1-5,TRBV28
CASSLARGGSSGNTIYF,TRBJ1-3,TRBV9
CASRRDGAQGYTF,TRBJ1-2,TRBV6-1
CASSSPTGGGGELFF,TRBJ2-2,TRBV5-4
CSVMAGGFDTQYF,TRBJ2-3,TRBV29-1
CASSTGTSGGQPQHF,TRBJ1-5,TRBV19
CASSRSPAGFYEQYF,TRBJ2-7,TRBV14
CASSLDGGPGNQPQHF,TRBJ1-5,TRBV5-1
CASSPLGLAGFSGANVLTF,TRBJ2-6,TRBV19
CASGRRGGRAVNEQFF,TRBJ2-1,TRBV7-9
CASRPGTGGIYGYTF,TRBJ1-2,TRBV5-1
CASSLGVGGATNYGYTF,TRBJ1-2,TRBV2
CASSGAYRNTIYF,TRBJ1-3,TRBV6-1
CASRLDLNQPQHF,TRBJ1-5,TRBV6-1
CASSVATELNYGYTF,TRBJ1-2,TRBV9
CASSLQSDREETQYF,TRBJ2-5,TRBV7-2
CASNGRDNQPQHF,TRBJ1-5,TRBV19
CASRRLAGAGELFF,TRBJ2-2,TRBV14
CASSPGGRRNTPEQFF,TRBJ2-1,TRBV7-9
CASSATGTRYNEQFF,TRBJ2-1,TRBV7-6
CASSVVGVVNIQYF,TRBJ2-4,TRBV2
CASSPATGFYSPLHF,TRBJ1-6,TRBV18
CASSLVLNRANRETQYF,TRBJ2-5,TRBV11-2
CASSLGGNYDTQYF,TRBJ2-3,TRBV5-1
CASSVMSSYNEQFF,TRBJ2-1,TRBV2
CASRKQGQVEKLFF,TRBJ1-4,TRBV6-1
CASKNRLAGAYEQYF,TRBJ2-7,TRBV6-5
CASSPGSRTQYF,TRBJ2-5,TRBV6-5
CASSPGVRLGRTGELFF,TRBJ2-2,TRBV27
CASSLGLRAGETQYF,TRBJ2-5,TRBV28